This T cell receptor beta chain was retrieved from a study of T cells of healthy individuals. Ten or more counts support this clonotype. CDR3 length equals 14 residues. Between the trimmed V and J ends, which lost 4 bases and 0 bases, there was a span of 9 bases. CDR1 is LGHNA, CDR2 YSLEER, per germline. MiXCR was run by TCRdb on the 5' RACE reads, yielding one entry per CDR3 protein. The sample has about 53,000 distinct CDR3 sequences, approximately 15% seen once. This TCR came from a human donor in good health. The chain is built from TRBV4-3 and TRBJ1-1; D gene unclear. The CDR3 nucleotides are TGCGCCAGCAGCCCCAGACTCATGAACACTGAAGCTTTCTTT. Its protein product is CASSPRLMNTEAFF.